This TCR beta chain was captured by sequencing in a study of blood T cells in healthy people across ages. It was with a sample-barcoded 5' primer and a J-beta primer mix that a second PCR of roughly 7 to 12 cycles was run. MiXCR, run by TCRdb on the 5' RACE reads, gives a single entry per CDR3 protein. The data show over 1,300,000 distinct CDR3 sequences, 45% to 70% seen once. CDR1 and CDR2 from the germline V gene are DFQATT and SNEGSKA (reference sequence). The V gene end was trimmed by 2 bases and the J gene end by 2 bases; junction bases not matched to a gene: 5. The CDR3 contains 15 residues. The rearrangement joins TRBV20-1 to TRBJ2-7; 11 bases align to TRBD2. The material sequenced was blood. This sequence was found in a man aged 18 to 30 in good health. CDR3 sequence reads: CSARPKTSGTYEQYF. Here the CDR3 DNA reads TGCAGTGCTAGACCTAAGACTAGCGGGACCTACGAGCAGTACTTC.